This TCR beta chain came from a study of OX40 agonist ivuxolimab in advanced cancers. Study summary: People in dose escalation had one of these cancers: hepatocellular carcinoma, melanoma, renal cell or head and neck cancer. Earlier treatment with anti-PD-1, anti-PD-L1 or anti-CTLA-4 was permitted, and 30% to 40% had received some.

TCRdb's table, derived via immunoSEQ multiplex PCR, lists solely in-frame clones and lacks some. The table includes 65,000 to 80,000 clones, 70% to 90% detected once. Details on this clone: Its antigen remains unidentified.

Findings and caveats of the study: There were, on average, more expanded clones in CD8+ T cells than in CD4+. With doses of 0.1 to 3.0 mg/kg, CD4+ and CD8+ blood T cells had undergone clonal expansion by week 6.

The sequence derives from an adult with an advanced solid tumor such as melanoma, head and neck, liver or kidney cancer. The source was CD4+ or CD8+ T cells sorted from blood, collected in a trial of the OX40 agonist ivuxolimab.

This chain's CDR3 is CAIISLTGTANQPQHF. CDR3 nucleotides: TGTGCCATCATCTCCCTTACTGGGACAGCAAATCAGCCCCAGCATTTT. This chain links TRBV10-3 with TRBJ1-5, with TRBD1 identical over 7 bases. The CDR3 runs to 16 residues. With V trimmed by 7 bases and J by 4 bases, 13 bases remained unmatched. Looked up from germline, CDR1 is ENHRY and CDR2 is SYGVKD.